One sample yielded the 12 T cell receptor beta chains listed below, sequenced in a study of T-cell memory formation after mild COVID-19 (TCRdb year 2021). The library was produced with 5' RACE. The listed sequencing device is Illumina NovaSeq 6000. TCRdb cleaned the public reads at Q25 with fastp, built clones with MiXCR and kept in-frame beta chains. Identical CDR3 protein sequences are pooled into one entry, listed with their most common genes and DNA. In all, the sample holds roughly 150,000 distinct CDR3 sequences, and about 15% of those were seen once. The leading ten clones occupy roughly 15% of the sample. The sequencing sample was made of PBMCs or a T cell subset sorted from them (not recorded which). The receptors come from an adult woman who had mild COVID-19 (a few samples of this study predate the infection). The sample titles of this study are shuffled in the database, so cell type and time point are left out; the donor was told from shared clones.

This clonotype was seen a few times. The chain carries TRBV7-9 and TRBJ2-1; 14 bases line up with TRBD2. This CDR3 comprises 16 residues. CDR1 and CDR2 from the germline V gene are SEHNR and FQNEAQ (reference sequence). The V segment lost 5 bases and the J segment 9 bases; nucleotides outside the gene matches: 9. CDR3 loop: CASSPGLAGVIGEQFF. As DNA, the CDR3 is TGTGCCAGCAGCCCGGGACTAGCGGGAGTTATCGGTGAGCAGTTCTTC.

The chain joins TRBV24-1 to TRBJ2-1; 10 bases align to TRBD1. The CDR3 spans 13 residues. Germline V lookup: CDR1 KGHDR, CDR2 SFDVKD. V shed 6 bases, J shed 7 bases, and the junction held 2 bases outside the gene matches. CDR3: CATSRTGGNEQFF. Written as DNA, the CDR3 is TGTGCCACCAGTCGGACAGGGGGAAATGAGCAGTTCTTC.

The table lists this clonotype with a few counts. V gene TRBV5-1 combines with J gene TRBJ1-2, with D unresolved. Germline V gene lookup returns CDR1 SGHRS and CDR2 YFSETQ. The CDR3 contains 11 residues. The V and J ends lost 1 base and 6 bases respectively, with 4 bases between them. As DNA, the CDR3 is TGCGCCAGCAGCTTGAGGGATGGCTACACCTTC. Protein: CASSLRDGYTF.

The chain employs TRBV27 and TRBJ1-5; D perhaps matches TRBD1 (6 bases). Germline V lookup: CDR1 MNHEY, CDR2 SMNVEV (reference sequence). CDR3 size: 14 residues. The V and J ends lost 0 bases and 6 bases respectively, with 9 bases between them. The CDR3: CASSLSGGLQPQHF. The DNA for the CDR3 is TGTGCCAGCAGTTTATCGGGGGGGCTTCAGCCCCAGCATTTT.

This clonotype appeared a few times. The chain links TRBV20-1 to TRBJ2-1, with 8 nucleotides matching TRBD1. V gave up 3 bases and J gave up 5 bases; unmatched junction bases: 0. The CDR3 is 12 amino acids. CDR1 is DFQATT, CDR2 SNEGSKA, per germline (reference sequence). CDR3 nucleotide sequence: TGCAGTGCTAGCAGGGGGCACAATGAGCAGTTCTTC. Translated: CSASRGHNEQFF.

This clonotype was counted at least ten times. The V and J genes are TRBV12-3 or TRBV12-4 and TRBJ1-2; the D gene is possibly TRBD1 (6 bases). The CDR3 extends over 13 amino acids. Trimming left V 3 bases short and J 6 bases short, with 11 bases between. In DNA form, the CDR3 reads TGTGCCAGCAGTTTTTGGGCAGGGGATGGCTACACCTTC. It codes for CASSFWAGDGYTF.

The J gene is TRBJ1-5, the V gene TRBV12-3 or TRBV12-4; 12 bases match TRBD1. This CDR3 contains 16 residues. V was pared by 3 bases and J by 6 bases, with 6 bases of the junction left unmatched. The CDR3 loop reads CASSLRDRGRGQPQHF. DNA of the CDR3: TGTGCCAGCAGTTTGCGGGACAGGGGGCGCGGTCAGCCCCAGCATTTT.

The J gene is TRBJ2-1, the V gene TRBV5-5, with D unresolved. This CDR3 spans 14 amino acids. Germline assignment: CDR1 SGHKS and CDR2 YYEKEE (reference sequence). Deletions cut 1 base from V and 15 bases from J, with 20 bases between. As DNA, the CDR3 is TGTGCCAGCAGCTTGACTGGACCTGAGAGCCCCCGGTTCTTC. Residues: CASSLTGPESPRFF.

This clonotype was seen only a few times. The V and J genes are TRBV13 and TRBJ2-5; TRBD2 matches 10 bases. The germline V gene encodes CDR1 PRHDT and CDR2 FYEKMQ (reference sequence). The CDR3 length is 17 residues. V lost 2 bases to trimming and J lost 7 bases; unmatched junction nucleotides: 13. This CDR3 is CASSLHLTSGYGRTQYF. The CDR3 coding sequence is TGTGCCAGCAGCTTACATCTGACTAGCGGGTACGGTAGGACCCAGTACTTC.

This clonotype showed up just a few times. This sequence joins TRBV5-6 and TRBJ2-7; a weak D match, TRBD2 (6 bases). The CDR3 has 14 residues. Germline CDR1 and CDR2: SGHDT and YYEEEE. Trimming took 2 bases from V and 7 from J, leaving 16 bases between them. The CDR3 sequence is CASSFVDARGEQYF. In DNA form, the CDR3 reads TGTGCCAGCAGCTTCGTTGATGCCCGGGGGGAGCAGTACTTC.

The V call is TRBV5-1, the J call TRBJ2-7, with 8 nucleotides matching TRBD2. With 4 bases clipped from V and 2 bases from J, the junction kept 8 bases outside the gene matches. From germline, CDR1 is SGHRS and CDR2 YFSETQ. CDR3 length equals 15 residues. CDR3 DNA sequence: TGCGCCAGCAGCGAGGCGAGCGGGGGCCCCTACGAGCAGTACTTC. Translating it yields CASSEASGGPYEQYF.

V usage is TRBV7-8 and J usage is TRBJ2-5; D might be TRBD1 (6 bases). The CDR3 runs 15 residues. V lost 3 bases to trimming and J lost 5 bases, with 16 bases between them. Per germline, CDR1 SGHVS and CDR2 FQNEAQ. The CDR3 here is CASSLGRQARETQYF. As DNA, the CDR3 is TGTGCCAGCAGCTTGGGCAGACAGGCCCGGGAGACCCAGTACTTC.